This TCR beta chain was captured by sequencing in a study of breast tumors, draining lymph nodes, adjacent tissues. TCRdb independently ran MiXCR on the multiplex PCR reads; one entry per CDR3 protein. The sample has some 14,000 distinct CDR3 sequences, around 50% seen once. On this clonotype itself: Antigen: not known.

Study-level points and caveats: Tumors had less TCR diversity than lymph nodes, more than nontumor tissue. Compared with basal-like, luminal-like tumors shared significantly more repertoire with nontumor tissue. Tumor T cell lymph node origin was a supported hypothesis, not proven. The data were judged consistent with most tumor T cells coming from lymph node and expanding in tumor.

V lost 0 bases to trimming and J lost 0 bases, with 14 bases between them. CDR3 length: 17 amino acids. The germline gives CDR1 GTSNPN, CDR2 SVGIG (reference sequence). The chain employs TRBV30 and TRBJ2-2; D possibly corresponds to TRBD2 (5 bases). Material: tumor-adjacent breast tissue. The TCR sequence derives from a female donor with breast cancer. Some clones in this sample may be carry-over from other donors' samples. CDR3 residues: CAWSVFMDSANTGELFF. The CDR3 region has the DNA TGTGCCTGGAGTGTATTCATGGACTCGGCGAACACCGGGGAGCTGTTTTTT.